The 9 T cell receptor beta chains below come from one sample, sequenced in a study of cytomegalovirus exposure and HLA in healthy donors. The table came from immunoSEQ multiplex PCR; TCRdb's copy has only in-frame clones and leaves some out. The sample includes about 360,000 clones, 86% of them seen just once. Sequencing was performed on PBMCs. The receptors here all came from a woman aged 18-30 years in good health and CMV-seronegative.

This clone showed up just a few times. This chain links TRBV6-1 with TRBJ2-7, with 12 bases fitting TRBD1. The CDR3 contains 15 residues. The germline V gene encodes CDR1 MNHNS and CDR2 SASEGT. The junction had 8 bases not matched to a gene; V was cut back by 6 bases and J by 5 bases. CDR3 sequence (DNA): TGTGCCAGCAGCGCCCCGGGACAGGGGGCCAACGAGCAGTACTTC. Translating it yields CASSAPGQGANEQYF.

The chain couples TRBV11-3 to TRBJ2-7, with TRBD1 identical over 8 bases. Germline V lookup: CDR1 SGHNT, CDR2 YENEEA. The CDR3 spans 14 residues. V was clipped by 5 bases and J by 4 bases; unmatched bases: 7. In nucleotides, the CDR3 is TGTGCCAGCAGCGCCAGGGGGCAAGGTTACGAGCAGTACTTC. Translation gives CASSARGQGYEQYF. The whole variable domain, remainder taken from reference TRBV11-3 and TRBJ2-7, is EAGVVQSPRYKIIEKKQPVAFWCNPISGHNTLYWYLQNLGQGPELLIRYENEEAVDDSQLPKDRFSAERLKGVDSTLKIQPAELGDSAVYLCASSARGQGYEQYFGPGTRLTVT.

The chain is built from TRBV30 and TRBJ2-3; a possible D gene is TRBD2 (5 bases). V was cut by 0 bases and J by 0 bases, with 13 bases left in between. CDR3 length: 16 residues. Germline V CDR1 and CDR2: GTSNPN, SVGIG (reference sequence). This CDR3 reads CAWSVYFGGSTDTQYF. The CDR3 region has the DNA TGTGCCTGGAGTGTATATTTCGGCGGGAGCACAGATACGCAGTATTTT.

The V and J genes are TRBV7-2 and TRBJ2-7, with D possibly being TRBD1 (5 bases). The germline V and J ends were trimmed by 0 bases and 3 bases, with 15 bases remaining between them. The CDR3 covers 16 residues. Germline V gene data show CDR1 as SGHTA and CDR2 as FQGNSA. CDR3 nucleotide sequence: TGTGCCAGCAGCTTAGCGGAGTGGGGCAGGCTCTACGAGCAGTACTTC. Amino acid sequence: CASSLAEWGRLYEQYF.

The gene calls are TRBV9 and TRBJ1-6; 11 bases map to TRBD1. J lost 9 bases, V lost 0 bases, and 2 bases had no gene match. CDR3 length: 15 residues. CDR1 is SGDLS, CDR2 YYNGEE, per germline. The CDR3 DNA is TGTGCCAGCAGCGTAGCGGGACAGGGGGTTTCACCCCTCCACTTT. Translating gives CASSVAGQGVSPLHF.

The chain combines TRBV30 with TRBJ1-5, with D possibly matching TRBD1 (6 bases). The CDR3 consists of 13 residues. Per the germline V gene, CDR1 is GTSNPN and CDR2 is SVGIG (reference sequence). Trimming stripped 2 bases from V and 8 bases from J, with 13 bases between. CDR3 DNA sequence: TGTGCCTGGAGTCCTACAGGGAGTAAGCCCCAGCATTTT. Translating gives CAWSPTGSKPQHF.

The chain is built from TRBV28 and TRBJ1-5; no firm D call. The V gene lost 7 bases and the J gene lost 0 bases, with 19 bases spanning the gap. Per the germline V gene, CDR1 is MDHEN and CDR2 is SYDVKM. CDR3 size: 17 residues. CDR3 nucleotides: TGTGCCAGCAAGTTGCGAGGGTTTCGGAGTAGCAATCAGCCCCAGCATTTT. This sequence encodes CASKLRGFRSSNQPQHF.

V gene TRBV9 combines with J gene TRBJ2-1; TRBD2 matches at 9 bases. CDR1 is SGDLS and CDR2 is YYNGEE in the germline V gene. The V and J ends lost 3 bases and 12 bases, in that order; junction bases with no gene match: 19. The CDR3 is 17 amino acids. The CDR3 reads CASSDRSGTSRGGAQFF. The CDR3 region has the DNA TGTGCCAGCAGCGACCGAAGCGGGACTAGCCGGGGGGGGGCGCAGTTCTTC.

V is TRBV13 and J is TRBJ2-3; D might be TRBD1 (6 bases). Germline CDR1 PRHDT, CDR2 FYEKMQ (reference sequence). There are 15 residues in the CDR3. V lost 3 bases and J 6 bases, leaving 16 bases between the germline ends. The CDR3 reads CASSLEAGEWDTQYF. CDR3 nucleotide sequence: TGTGCCAGCAGCTTGGAGGCAGGGGAGTGGGATACGCAGTATTTT. Supplemented by reference TRBV13 and TRBJ2-3, the full variable domain reads AAGVIQSPRHLIKEKRETATLKCYPIPRHDTVYWYQQGPGQDPQFLISFYEKMQSDKGSIPDRFSAQQFSDYHSELNMSSLELGDSALYFCASSLEAGEWDTQYFGPGTRLTVL.